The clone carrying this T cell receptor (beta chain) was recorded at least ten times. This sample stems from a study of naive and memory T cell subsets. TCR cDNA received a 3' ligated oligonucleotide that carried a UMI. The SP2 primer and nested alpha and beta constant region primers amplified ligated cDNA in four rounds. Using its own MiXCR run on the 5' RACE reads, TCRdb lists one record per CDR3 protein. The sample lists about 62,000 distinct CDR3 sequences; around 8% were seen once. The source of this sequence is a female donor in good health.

CDR3 coding DNA: TGTGCCAGCAGCTTGGGAGGAGTTCAAGAGACCCAGTACTTC. Residues: CASSLGGVQETQYF. This chain links TRBV7-2 with TRBJ2-5, with D possibly TRBD2 on 6 matching bases. Germline CDR1 SGHTA, CDR2 FQGNSA. The CDR3 contains 14 residues. V lost 3 bases to trimming and J lost 2 bases, with 10 bases between them.